This TCR beta chain originates from a study of CD8+ T cells in alopecia areata. Overall study results and limits: Tofacitinib significantly brought down scalp clonality and expanded CD8+ clones among top 100. Lesional scalp, especially alopecia totalis/universalis, showed higher clonality than normal scalp. Many expanded lesional clones stayed in scalp and blood while on tofacitinib. Resident alphabeta T cells of normal skin are also sequenced in scalp samples.

Extracted from the samples, RNA was reverse transcribed into cDNA to serve as the sequencing template. The protocol was immunoSEQ multiplex PCR, while the TCRdb copy is restricted to in-frame clones and leaves out a portion. The sample holds over 100,000 clones, about 50% seen once. There are a few counts of this clone. The antigen is undetermined. The treatment here: oral pan-JAK inhibitor, 5-10 mg twice daily. Source: CD4+ T cells sorted from blood, taken at week 4, from a patient treated with tofacitinib. This clonotype originated in a human donor with alopecia areata.

The CDR3 DNA sequence: TGCAGCGTTGAACAGCGGGCCTCGGATACGCAGTATTTT. Amino acid sequence: CSVEQRASDTQYF. V and J are TRBV29-1 and TRBJ2-3; D is perhaps TRBD2 (6 bases). Germline loops: CDR1 SQVTM, CDR2 ANQGSEA. V was trimmed by 2 bases and J by 6 bases, leaving 12 bases between them. The CDR3 runs to 13 residues.